The 9 T cell receptor beta chains below were found in one sample sequenced in a study of blood T cell repertoires in COVID-19. Clones were read by immunoSEQ multiplex PCR, and TCRdb kept only the in-frame ones, dropping some. Of approximately 500,000 clones listed, approximately 85% were seen once; the top ten hold 3% to 3.5%. Specimen: peripheral blood. Receptor source: a human donor in a cohort sampled during active COVID-19.

This clone was seen only a few times. Other nucleotide sequences from this sample produce the same CDR3. The genes are TRBV19 and TRBJ1-5, with TRBD1 matching over 7 bases. Germline values: CDR1 LNHDA, CDR2 SQIVND (reference sequence). V lost 2 bases and J lost 5; bases outside the gene matches: 0. The CDR3 runs 13 residues. The CDR3 DNA is TGTGCCAGTAGTATACAGGGGGATCAGCCCCAGCATTTT. This gives the protein CASSIQGDQPQHF. The full variable domain, its missing parts supplied by reference TRBV19 and TRBJ1-5, is DGGITQSPKYLFRKEGQNVTLSCEQNLNHDAMYWYRQDPGQGLRLIYYSQIVNDFQKGDIAEGYSVSREKKESFPLTVTSAQKNPTAFYLCASSIQGDQPQHFGDGTRLSIL.

The chain joins TRBV7-2 to TRBJ1-3; D gene ambiguous. Germline V lookup: CDR1 SGHTA, CDR2 FQGNSA. The CDR3 covers 14 residues. V shed 0 bases and J shed 3 bases, with 6 bases lying between them. The chain's CDR3 is CASSLAQIGNTIYF. The CDR3 bases are TGTGCCAGCAGCTTAGCCCAGATTGGAAACACCATATATTTT.

This chain joins TRBV7-2 and TRBJ1-2, with 11 nucleotides matching TRBD1. The CDR3 consists of 15 residues. Per the germline V gene, CDR1 is SGHTA and CDR2 is FQGNSA. V trimming: 1 base; J trimming: 4 bases; junction bases outside the gene matches: 2. CDR3: CASSLDGQGAYGYTF. CDR3 bases: TGTGCCAGCAGCTTAGACGGACAGGGGGCCTATGGCTACACCTTC.

The genes are TRBV15 and TRBJ2-7, with 7 bases matching TRBD2. V was pared by 3 bases and J by 5 bases, with 10 bases of the junction left unmatched. The CDR3 contains 15 residues. The germline V gene encodes CDR1 LNHNV and CDR2 YYDKDF (reference sequence). The CDR3 DNA sequence: TGTGCCACCAGCAGTGGGGGGGGGAGTACCGACGAGCAGTACTTC. Its protein is CATSSGGGSTDEQYF. The variable domain in full, completed from reference TRBV15 and TRBJ2-7, reads DAMVIQNPRYQVTQFGKPVTLSCSQTLNHNVMYWYQQKSSQAPKLLFHYYDKDFNNEADTPDNFQSRRPNTSFCFLDIRSPGLGDTAMYLCATSSGGGSTDEQYFGPGTRLTVT.

This rearrangement joins TRBV27 to TRBJ2-7, with TRBD2 matching over 12 bases. With V trimmed by 2 bases and J by 2 bases, 4 bases remained unmatched. Germline V gene sequence: CDR1 MNHEY, CDR2 SMNVEV (reference sequence). This CDR3 is built from 16 residues. The CDR3 protein is CASSLQRTSGTYEQYF. The CDR3 nucleotides read TGTGCCAGCAGTTTACAACGGACTAGCGGGACCTACGAGCAGTACTTC.

This clone was seen once. The CDR3 sequence is CASSPPGEKLFF. DNA for the CDR3: TGTGCCAGCTCCCCCCCCGGGGAAAAACTGTTTTTT. The V call is TRBV18, the J call TRBJ1-4; no definite D call. The length of the CDR3 is 12 residues. The germline gives CDR1 KGHSH, CDR2 LQKENI. V was shortened by 6 bases and J by 8 bases, with 10 bases between the two germline ends.

This chain joins TRBV7-2 and TRBJ1-1; 8 nucleotides agree with TRBD1. J lost 10 bases, V lost 5 bases, and 9 bases had no gene match. Germline values: CDR1 SGHTA, CDR2 FQGNSA. This CDR3 contains 13 residues. CDR3 sequence reads: CASSRRQGTRAFF. The CDR3 DNA sequence: TGTGCCAGCAGCCGCCGACAGGGGACGAGAGCTTTCTTT.

J is TRBJ2-1 and V is TRBV24-1; 11 nucleotides align to TRBD1. CDR1 is KGHDR, CDR2 SFDVKD, per germline. V gave up 4 bases and J gave up 2 bases; unmatched junction bases: 6. CDR3 length: 17 residues. The CDR3 is CATSESPGQGAYNEQFF. DNA for the CDR3: TGTGCCACCAGTGAATCTCCGGGACAGGGGGCCTACAATGAGCAGTTCTTC.

The J gene is TRBJ2-7, the V gene TRBV19; 8 positions agree with TRBD1. V lost 4 bases to trimming and J lost 5 bases; unmatched junction nucleotides: 7. Germline CDR1 LNHDA, CDR2 SQIVND (reference sequence). The CDR3 sequence is 14 residues long. Written as DNA, the CDR3 is TGTGCCAGTAGTAGGTGGACAGGGAGCGACGAGCAGTACTTC. This sequence encodes CASSRWTGSDEQYF.